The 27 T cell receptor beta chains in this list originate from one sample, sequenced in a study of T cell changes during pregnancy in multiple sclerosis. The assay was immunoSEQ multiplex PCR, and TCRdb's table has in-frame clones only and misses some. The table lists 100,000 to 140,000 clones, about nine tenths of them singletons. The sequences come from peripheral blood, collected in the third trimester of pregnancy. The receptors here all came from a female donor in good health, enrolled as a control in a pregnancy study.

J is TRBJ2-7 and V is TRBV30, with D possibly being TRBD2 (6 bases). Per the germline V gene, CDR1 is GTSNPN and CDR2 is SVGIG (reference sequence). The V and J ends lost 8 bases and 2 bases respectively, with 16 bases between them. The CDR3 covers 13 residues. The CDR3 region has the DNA TGTGCCCTCCCCGAGCGGGCCGCCTACGAGCAGTACTTC. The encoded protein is CALPERAAYEQYF.

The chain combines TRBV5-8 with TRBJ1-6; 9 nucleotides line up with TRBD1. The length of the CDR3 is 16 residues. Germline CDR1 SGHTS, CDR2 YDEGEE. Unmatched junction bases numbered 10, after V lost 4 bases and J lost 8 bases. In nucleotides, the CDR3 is TGTGCCAGCAGCGCATACCGGGACAGGGAGGATTCACCCCTCCACTTT. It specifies CASSAYRDREDSPLHF. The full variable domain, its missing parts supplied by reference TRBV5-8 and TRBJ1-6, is EAGVTQSPTHLIKTRGQQATLRCSPISGHTSVYWYQQALGLGLQFLLWYDEGEERNRGNFPPRFSGRQFPNYSSELNVNALELEDSALYLCASSAYRDREDSPLHFGNGTRLTVT.

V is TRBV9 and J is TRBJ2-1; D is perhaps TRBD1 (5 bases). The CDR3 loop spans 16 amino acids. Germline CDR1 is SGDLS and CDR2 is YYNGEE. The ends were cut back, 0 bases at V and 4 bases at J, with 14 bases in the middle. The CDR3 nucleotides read TGTGCCAGCAGCGTAGAGGGGCCGTTCAAGTACAATGAGCAGTTCTTC. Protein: CASSVEGPFKYNEQFF.

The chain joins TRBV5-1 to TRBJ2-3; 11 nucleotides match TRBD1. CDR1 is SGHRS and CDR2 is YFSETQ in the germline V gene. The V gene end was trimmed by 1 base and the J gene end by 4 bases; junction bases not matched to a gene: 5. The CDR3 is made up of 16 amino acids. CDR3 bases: TGCGCCAGCAGCTTGTGGCTGGGACAGGGGGCAGATACGCAGTATTTT. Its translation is CASSLWLGQGADTQYF. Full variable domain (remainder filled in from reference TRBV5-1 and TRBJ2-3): KAGVTQTPRYLIKTRGQQVTLSCSPISGHRSVSWYQQTPGQGLQFLFEYFSETQRNKGNFPGRFSGRQFSNSRSEMNVSTLELGDSALYLCASSLWLGQGADTQYFGPGTRLTVL.

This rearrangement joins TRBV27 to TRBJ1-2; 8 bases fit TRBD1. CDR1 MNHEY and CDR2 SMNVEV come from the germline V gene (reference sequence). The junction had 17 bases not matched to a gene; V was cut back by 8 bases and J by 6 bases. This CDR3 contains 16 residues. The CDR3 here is CASAQLTRGLINGYTF. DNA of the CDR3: TGTGCCAGCGCCCAGTTGACCAGGGGGCTCATTAATGGCTACACCTTC.

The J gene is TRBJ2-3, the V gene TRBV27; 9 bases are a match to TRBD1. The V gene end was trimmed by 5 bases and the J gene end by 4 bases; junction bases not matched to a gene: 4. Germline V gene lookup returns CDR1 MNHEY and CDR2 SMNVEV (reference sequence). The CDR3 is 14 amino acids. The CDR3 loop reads CASSPRQGADTQYF. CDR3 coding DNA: TGTGCCAGCAGTCCTCGACAGGGGGCAGATACGCAGTATTTT.

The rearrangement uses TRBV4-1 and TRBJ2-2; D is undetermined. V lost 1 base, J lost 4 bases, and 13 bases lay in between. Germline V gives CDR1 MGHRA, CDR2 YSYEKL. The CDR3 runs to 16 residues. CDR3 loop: CASSQVISPGTGELFF. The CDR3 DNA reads TGCGCCAGCAGCCAAGTAATTTCGCCGGGCACCGGGGAGCTGTTTTTT.

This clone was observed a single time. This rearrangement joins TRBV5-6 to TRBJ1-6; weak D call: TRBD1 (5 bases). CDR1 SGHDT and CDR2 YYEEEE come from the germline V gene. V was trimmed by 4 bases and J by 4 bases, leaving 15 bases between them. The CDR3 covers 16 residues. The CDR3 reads CASSTVGGDYNSPLHF. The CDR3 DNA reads TGTGCCAGCAGCACGGTGGGGGGGGATTATAATTCACCCCTCCACTTT.

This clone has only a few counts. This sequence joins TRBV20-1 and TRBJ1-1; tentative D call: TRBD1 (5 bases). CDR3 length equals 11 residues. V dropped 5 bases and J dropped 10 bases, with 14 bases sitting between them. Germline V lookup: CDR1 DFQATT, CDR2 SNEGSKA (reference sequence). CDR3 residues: CSAPLGPAAFF. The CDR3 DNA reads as TGCAGTGCTCCATTGGGGCCAGCAGCTTTCTTT.

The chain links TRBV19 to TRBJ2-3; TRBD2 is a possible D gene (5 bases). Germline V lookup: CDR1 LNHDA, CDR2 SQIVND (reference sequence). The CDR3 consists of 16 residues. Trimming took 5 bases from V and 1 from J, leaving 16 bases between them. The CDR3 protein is CASSSTVAFGTDTQYF. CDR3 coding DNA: TGTGCCAGTAGTTCGACTGTAGCGTTTGGCACAGATACGCAGTATTTT.

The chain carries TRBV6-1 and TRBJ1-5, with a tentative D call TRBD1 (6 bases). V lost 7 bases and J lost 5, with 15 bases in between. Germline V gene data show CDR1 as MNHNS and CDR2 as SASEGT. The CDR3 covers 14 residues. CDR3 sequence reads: CASTGGGAYQPQHF. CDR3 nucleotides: TGTGCCAGCACTGGAGGGGGGGCCTATCAGCCCCAGCATTTT.

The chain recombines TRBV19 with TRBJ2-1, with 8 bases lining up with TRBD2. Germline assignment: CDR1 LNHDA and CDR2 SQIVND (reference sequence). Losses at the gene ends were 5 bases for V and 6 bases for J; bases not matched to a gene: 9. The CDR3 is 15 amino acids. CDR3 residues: CASSGAGAPFNEQFF. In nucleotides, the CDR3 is TGTGCCAGTAGTGGAGCGGGGGCCCCTTTCAATGAGCAGTTCTTC.

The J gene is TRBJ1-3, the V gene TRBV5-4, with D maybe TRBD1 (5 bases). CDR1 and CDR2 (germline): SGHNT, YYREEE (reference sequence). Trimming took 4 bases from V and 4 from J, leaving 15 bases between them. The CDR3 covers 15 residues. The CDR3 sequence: CASSQDTGAGNTIYF. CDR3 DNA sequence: TGTGCCAGCAGCCAGGACACCGGCGCCGGAAACACCATATATTTT. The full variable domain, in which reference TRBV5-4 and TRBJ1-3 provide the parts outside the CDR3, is ETGVTQSPTHLIKTRGQQVTLRCSSQSGHNTVSWYQQALGQGPQFIFQYYREEENGRGNFPPRFSGLQFPNYSSELNVNALELDDSALYLCASSQDTGAGNTIYFGEGSWLTVV.

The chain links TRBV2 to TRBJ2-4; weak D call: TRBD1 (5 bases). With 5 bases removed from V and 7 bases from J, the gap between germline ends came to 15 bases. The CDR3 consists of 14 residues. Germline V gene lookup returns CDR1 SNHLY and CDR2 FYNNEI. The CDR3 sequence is CASSKGILGNIQYF. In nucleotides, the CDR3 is TGTGCCAGCAGTAAGGGGATACTCGGCAACATTCAGTACTTC.

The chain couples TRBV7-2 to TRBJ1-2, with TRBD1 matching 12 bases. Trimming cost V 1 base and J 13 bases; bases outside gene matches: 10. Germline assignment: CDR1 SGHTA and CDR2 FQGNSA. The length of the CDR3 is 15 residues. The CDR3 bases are TGTGCCAGCAGCTTAGAGGTCGGGACAGGGGGCAGTCTCACCTTC. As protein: CASSLEVGTGGSLTF.

For the CDR3, the DNA is TGTGCCACCAGCAGGACTAGCGGGGGGGCCTCCATTGGCGCGGATCAGTTCTTC. Translation: CATSRTSGGASIGADQFF. This chain joins TRBV15 and TRBJ2-1, with 14 positions matching TRBD2. The V gene's germline CDR1 is LNHNV and CDR2 YYDKDF (reference sequence). V was clipped by 3 bases and J by 13 bases; unmatched bases: 17. This CDR3 is 18 amino acids long.

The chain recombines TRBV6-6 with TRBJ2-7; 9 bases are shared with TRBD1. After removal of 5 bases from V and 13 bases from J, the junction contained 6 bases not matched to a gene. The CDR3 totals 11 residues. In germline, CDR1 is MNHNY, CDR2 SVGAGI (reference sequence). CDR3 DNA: TGTGCCAGCAGTCATGACAGGGGGAGTTACTTC. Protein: CASSHDRGSYF.

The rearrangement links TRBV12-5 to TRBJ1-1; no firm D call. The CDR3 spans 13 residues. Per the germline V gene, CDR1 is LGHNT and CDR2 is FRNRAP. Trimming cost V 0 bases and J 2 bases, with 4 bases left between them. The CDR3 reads CASGLVLNTEAFF. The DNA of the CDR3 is TGTGCTAGTGGTTTGGTACTAAACACTGAAGCTTTCTTT.

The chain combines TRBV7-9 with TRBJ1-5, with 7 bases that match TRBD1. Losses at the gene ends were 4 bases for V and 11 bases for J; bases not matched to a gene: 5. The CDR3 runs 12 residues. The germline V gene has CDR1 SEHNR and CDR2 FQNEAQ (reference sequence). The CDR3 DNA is TGTGCCAGCAGCTCCCAGGGGGAAGCCCAGCATTTT. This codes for CASSSQGEAQHF.

The CDR3: CASSYGQGTSYEQYF. Written as DNA, the CDR3 is TGTGCCAGCAGTTACGGACAGGGAACATCCTACGAGCAGTACTTC. This chain uses TRBV6-6 with TRBJ2-7, with TRBD1 matching over 8 bases. Unmatched junction bases numbered 4, after V lost 2 bases and J lost 1 base. The CDR3 is made up of 15 amino acids. In germline, CDR1 is MNHNY, CDR2 SVGAGI (reference sequence).

CDR3 amino acids: CASSRGQGSYGYTF. In DNA, the CDR3 is TGTGCCAGCAGCCGTGGACAGGGGAGCTATGGCTACACCTTC. The V call is TRBV27, the J call TRBJ1-2, with 9 bases identical to TRBD1. This CDR3 spans 14 amino acids. Germline lookup yields CDR1 MNHEY and CDR2 SMNVEV (reference sequence). J gave up 4 bases and V 6 bases, and 6 bases lay outside the gene matches.

CDR3 DNA sequence: TGTGCCAGCAGCTTCGGGACAGGGGGCGCGGGATTGCATGAAAAACTGTTTTTT. It codes for CASSFGTGGAGLHEKLFF. The chain recombines TRBV5-6 with TRBJ1-4, with 12 bases that match TRBD1. J gave up 6 bases and V 2 bases, and 11 bases lay outside the gene matches. CDR1 is SGHDT, CDR2 YYEEEE, per germline. This CDR3 is 18 amino acids long.

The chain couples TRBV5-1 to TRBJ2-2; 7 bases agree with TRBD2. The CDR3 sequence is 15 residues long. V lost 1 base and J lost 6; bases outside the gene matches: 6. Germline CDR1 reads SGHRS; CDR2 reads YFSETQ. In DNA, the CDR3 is TGCGCCAGCAGCTTGAGCGGGGTACGAGCCGGGGAGCTGTTTTTT. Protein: CASSLSGVRAGELFF.

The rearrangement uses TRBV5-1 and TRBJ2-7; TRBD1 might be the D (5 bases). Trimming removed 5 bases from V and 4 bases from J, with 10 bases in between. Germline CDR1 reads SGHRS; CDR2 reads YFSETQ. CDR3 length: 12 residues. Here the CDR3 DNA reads TGCGCCAGCAGTTATGACAGTTACGAGCAGTACTTC. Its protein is CASSYDSYEQYF.

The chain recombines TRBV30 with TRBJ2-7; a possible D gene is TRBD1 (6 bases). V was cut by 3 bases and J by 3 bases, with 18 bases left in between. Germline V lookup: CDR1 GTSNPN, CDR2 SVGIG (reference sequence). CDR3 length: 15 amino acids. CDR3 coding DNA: TGTGCCTGGAGGGTTTCAGGGGCACCGGGCTACGAGCAGTACTTC. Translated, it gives CAWRVSGAPGYEQYF.

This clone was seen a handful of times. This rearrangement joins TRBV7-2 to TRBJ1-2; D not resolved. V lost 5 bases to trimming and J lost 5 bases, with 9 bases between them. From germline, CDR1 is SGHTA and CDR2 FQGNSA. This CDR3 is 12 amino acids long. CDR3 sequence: CASSRDLYGYTF. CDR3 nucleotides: TGTGCCAGCAGCCGGGATCTTTATGGCTACACCTTC.

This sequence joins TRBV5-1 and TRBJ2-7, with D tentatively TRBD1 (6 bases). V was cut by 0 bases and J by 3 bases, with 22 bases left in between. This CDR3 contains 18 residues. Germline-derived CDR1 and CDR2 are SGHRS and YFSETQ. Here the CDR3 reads CASSLGGTTGTVFYEQYF. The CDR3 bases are TGCGCCAGCAGCTTGGGGGGGACAACAGGGACCGTCTTCTACGAGCAGTACTTC.